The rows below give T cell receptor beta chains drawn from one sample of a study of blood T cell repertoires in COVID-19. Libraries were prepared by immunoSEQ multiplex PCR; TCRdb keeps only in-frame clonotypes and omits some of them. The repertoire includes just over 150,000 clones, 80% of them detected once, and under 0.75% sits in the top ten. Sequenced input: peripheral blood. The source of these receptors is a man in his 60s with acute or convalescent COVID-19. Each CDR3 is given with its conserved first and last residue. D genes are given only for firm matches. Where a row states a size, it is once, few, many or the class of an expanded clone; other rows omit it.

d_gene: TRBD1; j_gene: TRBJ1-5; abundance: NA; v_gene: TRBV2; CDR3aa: CASSEWTGGSNQPQHF; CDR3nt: TGTGCCAGCAGTGAATGGACAGGGGGCAGCAATCAGCCCCAGCATTTT
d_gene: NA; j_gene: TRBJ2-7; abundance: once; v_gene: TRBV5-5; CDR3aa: CASSFGGYEQYF; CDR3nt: TGTGCCAGCAGCTTCGGCGGCTACGAGCAGTACTTC
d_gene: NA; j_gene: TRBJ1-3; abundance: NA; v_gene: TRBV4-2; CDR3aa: CASSPEGRNSGNTIYF; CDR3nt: TGTGCCAGCAGCCCAGAGGGGCGGAACTCTGGAAACACCATATATTTT
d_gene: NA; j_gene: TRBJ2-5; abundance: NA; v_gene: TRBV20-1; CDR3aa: CSAGAQETQYF; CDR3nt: TGCAGTGCGGGGGCCCAGGAGACCCAGTACTTC
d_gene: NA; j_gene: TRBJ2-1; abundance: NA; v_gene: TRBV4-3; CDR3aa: CASSPRQGRSSYNEQFF; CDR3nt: TGCGCCAGCAGCCCGAGGCAGGGGCGTAGCTCCTACAATGAGCAGTTCTTC
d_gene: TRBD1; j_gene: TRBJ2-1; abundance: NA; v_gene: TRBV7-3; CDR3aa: CASSQGVEQFF; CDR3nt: TGTGCCAGCAGCCAGGGGGTTGAGCAGTTCTTC
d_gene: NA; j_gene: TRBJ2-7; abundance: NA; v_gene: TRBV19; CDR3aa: CASSMNLALQLSFEQYF; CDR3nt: TGTGCCAGTAGTATGAATCTAGCGTTGCAGCTAAGTTTCGAGCAGTACTTC
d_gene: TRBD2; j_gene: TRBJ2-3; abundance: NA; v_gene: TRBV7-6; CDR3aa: CASSFGGGHTDTQYF; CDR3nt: TGTGCCAGCAGCTTCGGGGGGGGCCACACAGATACGCAGTATTTT
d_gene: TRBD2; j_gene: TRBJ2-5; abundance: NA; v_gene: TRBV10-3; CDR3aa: CAIREGLAGTLQETQYF; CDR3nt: TGTGCCATCAGAGAAGGGCTAGCGGGTACATTACAAGAGACCCAGTACTTC
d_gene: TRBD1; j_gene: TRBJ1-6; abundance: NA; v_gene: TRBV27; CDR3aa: CASSLGTGTSYNSPLHF; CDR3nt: TGTGCCAGCAGCCTTGGGACAGGGACCTCCTATAATTCACCCCTCCACTTT
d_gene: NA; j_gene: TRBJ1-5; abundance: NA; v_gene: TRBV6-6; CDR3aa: CASSYSSGQPQHF; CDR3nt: TGTGCCAGCAGTTACTCTTCGGGTCAGCCCCAGCATTTT
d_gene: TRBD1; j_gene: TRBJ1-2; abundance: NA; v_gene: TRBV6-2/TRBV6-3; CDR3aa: CASSSSGTGETF; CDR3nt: TGTGCCAGCAGTTCCTCGGGGACAGGGGAAACCTTC
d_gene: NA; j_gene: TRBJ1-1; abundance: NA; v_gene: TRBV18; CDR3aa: CASSPPAARGTEAFF; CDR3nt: TGTGCCAGCTCACCACCGGCAGCGCGGGGCACTGAAGCTTTCTTT
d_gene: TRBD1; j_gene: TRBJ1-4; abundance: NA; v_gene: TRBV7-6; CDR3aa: CASSLGTGDNEKLFF; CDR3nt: TGTGCCAGCAGCTTAGGGACAGGCGATAATGAAAAACTGTTTTTT
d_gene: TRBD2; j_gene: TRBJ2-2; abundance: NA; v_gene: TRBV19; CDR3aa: CASAGLVGGELFF; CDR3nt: TGTGCCAGTGCCGGACTAGTTGGCGGGGAGCTGTTTTTT
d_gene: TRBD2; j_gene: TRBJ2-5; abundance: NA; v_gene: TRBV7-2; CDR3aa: CASSLGGGRALRKTQYF; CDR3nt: TGTGCCAGCAGCCTAGGGGGCGGGAGGGCCTTAAGGAAGACCCAGTACTTC
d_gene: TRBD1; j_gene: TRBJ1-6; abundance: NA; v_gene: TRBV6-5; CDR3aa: CASSYSTGVNSPLHF; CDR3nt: TGTGCCAGCAGTTACTCGACAGGGGTTAATTCACCCCTCCACTTT
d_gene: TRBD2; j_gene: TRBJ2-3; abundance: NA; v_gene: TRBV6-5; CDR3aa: CASSSTSGGVTDTQYF; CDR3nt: TGTGCCAGCAGTTCGACTAGCGGGGGGGTGACAGATACGCAGTATTTT
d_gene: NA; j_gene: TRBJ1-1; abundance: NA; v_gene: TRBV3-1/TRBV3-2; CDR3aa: CASRPSTGNTEAFF; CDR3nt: TGTGCCAGCAGACCCTCGACAGGGAACACTGAAGCTTTCTTT
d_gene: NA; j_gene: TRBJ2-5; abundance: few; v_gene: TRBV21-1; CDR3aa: CASSPRLAGAETQYF; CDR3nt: TGTGCCAGCAGCCCACGGCTAGCGGGAGCAGAGACCCAGTACTTC
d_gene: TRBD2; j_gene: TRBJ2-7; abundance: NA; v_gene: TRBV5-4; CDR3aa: CASSLWGGPGEQYF; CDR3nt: TGTGCCAGCAGCTTGTGGGGAGGGCCGGGAGAGCAGTACTTC
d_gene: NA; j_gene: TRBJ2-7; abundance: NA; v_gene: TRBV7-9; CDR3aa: CASSSNQAAPYEQYF; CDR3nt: TGTGCCAGCAGCTCCAACCAGGCAGCCCCCTACGAGCAGTACTTC
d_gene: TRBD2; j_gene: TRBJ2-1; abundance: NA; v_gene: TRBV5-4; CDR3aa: CASSLKGGRNDEQFF; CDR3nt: TGTGCCAGCAGCTTGAAAGGCGGGAGAAACGATGAGCAGTTCTTC
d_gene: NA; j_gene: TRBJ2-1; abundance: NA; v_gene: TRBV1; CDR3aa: CTSSQERDSNCYLSSYNEQFF; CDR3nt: TGCACCAGCAGCCAAGAGCGGGATTCAAATTGTTACCTTAGCTCCTACAATGAGCAGTTCTTC
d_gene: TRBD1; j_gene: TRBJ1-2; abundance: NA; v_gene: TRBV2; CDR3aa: CASLRDSLINYGYTF; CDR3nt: TGTGCCAGTCTCCGGGACAGCTTGATAAACTATGGCTACACCTTC
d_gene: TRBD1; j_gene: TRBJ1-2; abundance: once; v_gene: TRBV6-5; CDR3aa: CASRNDRDGYTF; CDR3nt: TGTGCCAGCAGAAACGACAGGGATGGCTACACCTTC
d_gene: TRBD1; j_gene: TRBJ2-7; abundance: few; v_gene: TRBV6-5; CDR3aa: CASGWTGGYEQYF; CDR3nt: TGTGCCAGCGGATGGACAGGGGGCTACGAGCAGTACTTC
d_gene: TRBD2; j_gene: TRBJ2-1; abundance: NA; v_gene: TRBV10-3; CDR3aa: CAISVRSSGRVYEQFF; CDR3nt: TGTGCCATCAGTGTACGGTCTAGCGGGAGGGTCTATGAGCAGTTCTTC
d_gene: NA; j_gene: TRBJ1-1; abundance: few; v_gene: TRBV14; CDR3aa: CATSQGPNAEAFF; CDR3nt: TGTGCCACGTCTCAGGGGCCTAACGCTGAAGCTTTCTTT
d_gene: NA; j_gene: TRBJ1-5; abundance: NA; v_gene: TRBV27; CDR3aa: CASTPLSGGKIQPQHF; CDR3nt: TGTGCCAGCACCCCACTATCGGGAGGGAAGATTCAGCCCCAGCATTTT
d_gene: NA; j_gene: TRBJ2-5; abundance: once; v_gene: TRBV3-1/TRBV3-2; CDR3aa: CASIEMGGLQETQYF; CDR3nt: TGTGCCAGCATCGAAATGGGGGGTCTACAAGAGACCCAGTACTTC
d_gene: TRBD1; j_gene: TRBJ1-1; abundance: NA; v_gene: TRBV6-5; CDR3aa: CASGQGGRTEAFF; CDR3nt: TGTGCCAGCGGACAGGGAGGACGTACTGAAGCTTTCTTT
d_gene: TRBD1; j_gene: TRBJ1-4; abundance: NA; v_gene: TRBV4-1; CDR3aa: CASSQGDRENEKLFF; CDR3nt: TGCGCCAGCAGCCAGGGGGACAGGGAAAATGAAAAACTGTTTTTT
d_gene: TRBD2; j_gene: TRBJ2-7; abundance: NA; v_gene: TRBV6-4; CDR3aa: CASRSSGSSYEQYF; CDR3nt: TGTGCCAGCAGATCTAGCGGTTCATCCTACGAGCAGTACTTC
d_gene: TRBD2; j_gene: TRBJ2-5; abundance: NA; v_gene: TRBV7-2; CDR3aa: CASSLSGSQETQYF; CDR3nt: TGTGCCAGCAGCTTAAGCGGGAGCCAAGAGACCCAGTACTTC
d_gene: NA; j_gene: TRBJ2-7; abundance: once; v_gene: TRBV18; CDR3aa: CASSPRRGDPYEQYF; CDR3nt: TGTGCCAGCTCACCAAGGAGGGGTGACCCCTACGAGCAGTACTTC
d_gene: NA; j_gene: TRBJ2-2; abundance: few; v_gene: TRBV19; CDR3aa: CASNSVEITGKLFF; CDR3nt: TGTGCCAGCAACTCCGTAGAGATTACCGGGAAATTGTTTTTT
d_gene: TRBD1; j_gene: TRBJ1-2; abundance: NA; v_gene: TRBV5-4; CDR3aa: CASTLPGQQSYGYTF; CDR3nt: TGTGCCAGCACCTTACCGGGACAGCAATCCTATGGCTACACCTTC
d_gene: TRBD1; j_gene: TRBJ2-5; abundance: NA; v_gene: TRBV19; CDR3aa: CASSTHRGSMGTQYF; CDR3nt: TGTGCCAGTAGTACCCACAGGGGATCTATGGGGACCCAGTACTTC
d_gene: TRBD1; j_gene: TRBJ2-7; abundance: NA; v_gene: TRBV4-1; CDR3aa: CASSQTPGTGAMLEQYF; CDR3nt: TGCGCCAGCAGCCAGACCCCCGGGACAGGAGCCATGTTGGAGCAGTACTTC
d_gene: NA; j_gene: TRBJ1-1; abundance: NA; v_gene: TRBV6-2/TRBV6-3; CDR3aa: CASSYAPGGVGTEAFF; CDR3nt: TGTGCCAGCAGTTACGCCCCGGGGGGGGTCGGCACTGAAGCTTTCTTT
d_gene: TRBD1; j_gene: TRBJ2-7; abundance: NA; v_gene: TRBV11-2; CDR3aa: CASSLDPLRTGGINEQYF; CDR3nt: TGTGCCAGCAGCTTAGATCCCCTCCGGACAGGGGGCATAAACGAGCAGTACTTC
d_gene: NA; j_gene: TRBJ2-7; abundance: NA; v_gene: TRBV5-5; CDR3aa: CASSLGLEGHEQYF; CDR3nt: TGTGCCAGCAGCTTGGGGCTAGAGGGCCACGAGCAGTACTTC
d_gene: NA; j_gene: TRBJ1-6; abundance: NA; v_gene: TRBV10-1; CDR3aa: CAAPLFNSPLHF; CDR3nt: TGCGCCGCCCCACTATTTAATTCACCCCTCCACTTT
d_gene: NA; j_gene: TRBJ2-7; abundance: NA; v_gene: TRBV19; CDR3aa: CASSIAGTPEQYF; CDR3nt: TGTGCCAGTAGTATAGCCGGGACTCCAGAGCAGTACTTC
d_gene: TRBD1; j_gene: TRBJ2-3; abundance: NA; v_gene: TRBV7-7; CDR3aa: CASSLGQGTDTQYF; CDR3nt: TGTGCCAGCAGCTTAGGACAGGGAACCGATACGCAGTATTTT
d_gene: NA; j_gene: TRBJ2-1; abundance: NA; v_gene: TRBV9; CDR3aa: CASSRAVNEQFF; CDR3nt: TGTGCCAGCAGCCGAGCGGTTAATGAGCAGTTCTTC